This T cell receptor beta chain was identified in a study of shared clonotypes between healthy human individuals. The method was immunoSEQ multiplex PCR; TCRdb's version includes in-frame clones alone and lacks a portion of them. The data hold a few hundred thousand clones, with roughly three quarters observed a single time. This clone appeared a few times. Source material: PBMCs. The sequence was obtained from a woman aged 40-49 years in good health. Some clones in this sample may be carry-over from other donors' samples.

The CDR3 DNA sequence: TGTGCCAGCAGCTTAGTCAGGGAGACCCAGCCCCAGCATTTT. Its protein product is CASSLVRETQPQHF. The chain couples TRBV7-2 to TRBJ1-5, with D possibly being TRBD1 (5 bases). Germline V gene sequence: CDR1 SGHTA, CDR2 FQGNSA. V lost 1 base and J lost 7, with 11 bases in between. This CDR3 spans 14 amino acids. Filled out from reference TRBV7-2 and TRBJ1-5, the complete variable domain reads GAGVSQSPSNKVTEKGKDVELRCDPISGHTALYWYRQSLGQGLEFLIYFQGNSAPDKSGLPSDRFSAERTGGSVSTLTIQRTQQEDSAVYLCASSLVRETQPQHFGDGTRLSIL.